The source of this T cell receptor beta chain is a study of T cell clonotyping in hematopoietic cell transplantation. Sequenced by immunoSEQ multiplex PCR; TCRdb stores in-frame clones only, minus some. The sample includes 10,000 to 14,000 clones, 89% of them seen just once. Germline CDR1 MGHRA, CDR2 YSYEKL. Trimming took off 1 base at V and 8 bases at J, with 15 bases between the two ends. The length of the CDR3 is 15 residues. The V and J genes are TRBV4-1 and TRBJ1-5; no clear D gene. The sequence was obtained from a female patient between 55 and 75 years old who had an allogeneic stem cell transplant from an unrelated donor, so the T cells may come from the graft donor. Some clones in this sample may be carry-over from other donors' samples. Sample: PBMCs, taken 100 days after allogeneic stem cell transplant. The CDR3 DNA reads TGCGCCAGCAGCCAAGGGCAGTGGAGTGAGAAGCCCCAGCATTTT. Translating gives CASSQGQWSEKPQHF.